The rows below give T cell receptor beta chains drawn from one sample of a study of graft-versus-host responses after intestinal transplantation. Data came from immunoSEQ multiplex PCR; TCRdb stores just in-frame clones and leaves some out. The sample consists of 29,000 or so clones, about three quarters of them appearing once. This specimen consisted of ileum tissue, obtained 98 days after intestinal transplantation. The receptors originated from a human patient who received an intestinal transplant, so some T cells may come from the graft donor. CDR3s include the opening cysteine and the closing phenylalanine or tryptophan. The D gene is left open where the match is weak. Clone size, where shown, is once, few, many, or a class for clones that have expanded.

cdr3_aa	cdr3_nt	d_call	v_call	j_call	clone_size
CASSYTVGEDEQFF	TGCGCCAGCAGCTATACGGTGGGGGAGGATGAGCAGTTCTTC	-	TRBV4-1	TRBJ2-1	once
CASSLGAGPATDTQYF	TGTGCCAGCAGCTTAGGAGCGGGACCAGCCACAGATACGCAGTATTTT	TRBD2	TRBV7-7	TRBJ2-3	few
CASSFSSGGIDEQYF	TGTGCCAGCAGCTTTTCAAGCGGGGGTATCGACGAGCAGTACTTC	TRBD2	TRBV11-3	TRBJ2-7	-
CASSREQGGYNEQFF	TGTGCCAGCAGCCGGGAACAGGGGGGTTACAATGAGCAGTTCTTC	TRBD1	TRBV4-2	TRBJ2-1	once
CASSARGGINYEQYF	TGTGCCAGCAGCGCCCGGGGGGGGATAAACTACGAGCAGTACTTC	TRBD2	TRBV7-9	TRBJ2-7	-
CASSSTPPNRGEAFF	TGTGCCAGCAGCTCCACACCGCCCAACAGGGGTGAAGCTTTCTTT	TRBD1	TRBV7-2	TRBJ1-1	-
CASSSAPGGNGELFF	TGTGCCAGCAGTTCCGCCCCAGGGGGCAACGGGGAGCTGTTTTTT	TRBD1	TRBV7-3	TRBJ2-2	-
CASSLLLNSNEKLFF	TGTGCCAGCAGCCTACTACTCAATTCTAATGAAAAACTGTTTTTT	-	TRBV7-9	TRBJ1-4	few
CASSSGTSGGHNEQFF	TGCGCCAGCAGCTCCGGGACTAGCGGGGGTCACAATGAGCAGTTCTTC	TRBD2	TRBV5-1	TRBJ2-1	-
CATSREGGGRGSPLHF	TGTGCCACCAGCAGAGAAGGAGGGGGGCGGGGTTCACCCCTCCACTTT	-	TRBV15	TRBJ1-6	-
CASSAAGFHSPLHF	TGTGCCAGCAGTGCGGCAGGGTTCCACTCACCCCTCCACTTT	-	TRBV6-1	TRBJ1-6	-
CASSLPERLDTQYF	TGTGCCAGCAGCCTCCCGGAACGGTTAGATACGCAGTATTTT	-	TRBV4-2	TRBJ2-3	-
CASRIRTATNEKLFF	TGTGCCAGCAGGATCAGGACAGCAACTAATGAAAAACTGTTTTTT	-	TRBV6-4	TRBJ1-4	-
CASSQGGRPLTDTQYF	TGCGCCAGCAGCCAAGGAGGCAGGCCGTTGACAGATACGCAGTATTTT	-	TRBV4-1	TRBJ2-3	once
CASSQDSPGGLNTEAFF	TGTGCCAGCAGCCAAGACTCGCCAGGGGGATTGAACACTGAAGCTTTCTTT	TRBD1	TRBV4-2	TRBJ1-1	-